Below, one TCR beta chain is given with its context. What it binds is not known. The entry originates in a study of T cell responses to AZD1222 COVID-19 vaccine. Study-wide findings and caveats: The donors showed a predominance of white British ancestry and of females, with possible underestimation of clonal diversity. Sampled repertoires all dated from after the peak T cell response. Epitopes outside B.1.351 and B.1.1.7 mutated regions reportedly drew nearly half of spike TCRs.

Per the germline V gene, CDR1 is SGHVS and CDR2 is FQNEAQ. Trimming cost V 1 base and J 7 bases; bases outside gene matches: 10. The CDR3 is 17 residues long. Only in-frame clones appear in the TCRdb table, and some are missing; sequencing was by immunoSEQ multiplex PCR. The sample has 140,000 to 150,000 clones, 85% to 95% seen once; the top ten hold more than 10%. The material was peripheral blood, obtained after recovery from COVID-19. The clonotype originates from an adult who had recovered from COVID-19. This chain joins TRBV7-8 and TRBJ1-6, with 7 bases that match TRBD1. The CDR3 region is CASSLVGRGSPNSPLHF. In DNA form, the CDR3 reads TGTGCCAGCAGCTTAGTGGGCAGGGGGAGCCCCAATTCACCCCTCCACTTT.